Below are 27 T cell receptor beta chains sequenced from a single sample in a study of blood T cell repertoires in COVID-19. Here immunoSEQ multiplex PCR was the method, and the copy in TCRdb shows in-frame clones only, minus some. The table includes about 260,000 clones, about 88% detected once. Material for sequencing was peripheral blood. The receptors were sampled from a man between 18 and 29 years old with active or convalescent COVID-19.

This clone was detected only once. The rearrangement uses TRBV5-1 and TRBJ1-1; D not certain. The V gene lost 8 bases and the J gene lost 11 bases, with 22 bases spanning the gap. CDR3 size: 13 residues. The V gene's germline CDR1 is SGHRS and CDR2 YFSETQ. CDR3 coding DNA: TGCGCCAGTGACGGCGGTGATTCGTCTATGGCTTTCTTT. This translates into CASDGGDSSMAFF.

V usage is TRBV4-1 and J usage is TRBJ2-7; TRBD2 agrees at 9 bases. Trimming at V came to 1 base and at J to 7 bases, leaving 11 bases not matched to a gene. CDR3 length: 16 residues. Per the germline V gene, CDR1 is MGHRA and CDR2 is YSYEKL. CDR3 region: CASSQGVAGVLGEQYF. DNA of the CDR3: TGCGCCAGCAGCCAAGGGGTAGCGGGAGTTTTAGGGGAGCAGTACTTC.

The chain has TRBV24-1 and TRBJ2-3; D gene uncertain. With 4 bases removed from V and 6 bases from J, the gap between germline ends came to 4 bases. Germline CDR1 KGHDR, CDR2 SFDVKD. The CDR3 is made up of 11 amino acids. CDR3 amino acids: CATSERDTQYF. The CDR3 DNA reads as TGTGCCACCAGTGAGCGCGATACGCAGTATTTT.

In nucleotides, the CDR3 is TGTGCCAGCTCACCCACGACAGGGGAAAATCAGCCCCAGCATTTT. It translates to CASSPTTGENQPQHF. This chain joins TRBV18 and TRBJ1-5, with TRBD1 matching over 8 bases. The CDR3 sequence is 15 residues long. V trimming: 3 bases; J trimming: 4 bases; junction bases outside the gene matches: 5. From germline, CDR1 is KGHSH and CDR2 LQKENI.

For the CDR3, the DNA is TGTGCCACGGGATTTAACAGGGGCTTAAATCAGCCCCAGCATTTT. As protein: CATGFNRGLNQPQHF. The rearrangement links TRBV6-5 to TRBJ1-5; 7 nucleotides line up with TRBD1. CDR1 is MNHEY and CDR2 is SVGAGI in the germline V gene. Trimming took 10 bases from V and 4 from J; bases not matched to a gene: 13. There are 15 residues in the CDR3.

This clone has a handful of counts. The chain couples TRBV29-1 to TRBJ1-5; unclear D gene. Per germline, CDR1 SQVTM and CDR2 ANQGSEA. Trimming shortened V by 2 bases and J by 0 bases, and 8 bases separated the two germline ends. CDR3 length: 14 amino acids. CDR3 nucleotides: TGCAGCGTTGAACCCGGGAATAGCAATCAGCCCCAGCATTTT. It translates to CSVEPGNSNQPQHF.

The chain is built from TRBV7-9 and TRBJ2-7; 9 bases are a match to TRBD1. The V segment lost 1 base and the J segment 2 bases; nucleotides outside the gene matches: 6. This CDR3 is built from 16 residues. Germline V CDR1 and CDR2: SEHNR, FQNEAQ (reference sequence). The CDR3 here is CASSLDRTGVTYEQYF. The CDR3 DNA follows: TGTGCCAGCAGCTTAGATCGGACAGGGGTAACCTACGAGCAGTACTTC.

CDR3: CASSLVRVPNYGYTF. CDR3 bases: TGTGCCAGCAGCTTAGTGAGGGTACCTAACTATGGCTACACCTTC. The V call is TRBV7-2, the J call TRBJ1-2; D not resolved. V lost 1 base to trimming and J lost 0 bases, with 9 bases between them. CDR3 size: 15 residues. The V gene's germline CDR1 is SGHTA and CDR2 FQGNSA.

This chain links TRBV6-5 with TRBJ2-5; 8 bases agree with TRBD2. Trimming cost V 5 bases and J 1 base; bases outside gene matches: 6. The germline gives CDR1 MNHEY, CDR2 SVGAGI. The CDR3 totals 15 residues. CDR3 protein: CASSHTLAGQETQYF. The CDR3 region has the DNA TGTGCCAGCAGTCATACTCTAGCGGGCCAAGAGACCCAGTACTTC.

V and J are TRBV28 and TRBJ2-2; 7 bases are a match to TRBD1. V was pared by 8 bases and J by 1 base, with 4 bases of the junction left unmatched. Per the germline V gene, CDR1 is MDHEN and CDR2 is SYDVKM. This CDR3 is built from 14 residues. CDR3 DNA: TGTGCCAGCTATCGACAGGGGAACACCGGGGAGCTGTTTTTT. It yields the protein CASYRQGNTGELFF.

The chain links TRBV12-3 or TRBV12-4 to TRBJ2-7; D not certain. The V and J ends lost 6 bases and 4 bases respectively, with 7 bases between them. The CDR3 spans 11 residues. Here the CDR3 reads CASSSRYEQYF. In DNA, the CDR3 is TGTGCCAGCAGCTCGCGATACGAGCAGTACTTC.

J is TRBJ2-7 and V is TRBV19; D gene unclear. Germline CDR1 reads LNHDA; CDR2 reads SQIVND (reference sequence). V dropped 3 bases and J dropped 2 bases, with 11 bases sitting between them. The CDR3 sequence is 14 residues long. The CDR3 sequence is CASSMGFLPYEQYF. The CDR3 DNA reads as TGTGCCAGTAGTATGGGCTTTCTACCCTACGAGCAGTACTTC.

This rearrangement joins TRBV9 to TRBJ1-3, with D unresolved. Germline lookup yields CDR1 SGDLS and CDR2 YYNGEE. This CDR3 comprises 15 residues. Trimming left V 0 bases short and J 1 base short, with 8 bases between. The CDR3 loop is CASSVGDLSGNTIYF. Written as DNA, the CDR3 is TGTGCCAGCAGCGTAGGCGATTTATCTGGAAACACCATATATTTT.

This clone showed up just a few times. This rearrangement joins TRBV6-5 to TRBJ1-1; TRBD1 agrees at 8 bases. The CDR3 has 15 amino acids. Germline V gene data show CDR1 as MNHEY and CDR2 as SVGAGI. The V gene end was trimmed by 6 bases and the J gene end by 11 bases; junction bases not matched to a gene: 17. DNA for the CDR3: TGTGCCAGCAGGGACCGGGACAGGTATTTCGGAGAGGCTTTCTTT. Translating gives CASRDRDRYFGEAFF.

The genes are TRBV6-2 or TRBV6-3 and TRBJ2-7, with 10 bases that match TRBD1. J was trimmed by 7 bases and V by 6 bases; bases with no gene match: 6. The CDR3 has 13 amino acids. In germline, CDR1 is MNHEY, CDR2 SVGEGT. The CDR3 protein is CASSAGTGAEQYF. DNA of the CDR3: TGTGCCAGCAGCGCGGGGACAGGGGCGGAGCAGTACTTC.

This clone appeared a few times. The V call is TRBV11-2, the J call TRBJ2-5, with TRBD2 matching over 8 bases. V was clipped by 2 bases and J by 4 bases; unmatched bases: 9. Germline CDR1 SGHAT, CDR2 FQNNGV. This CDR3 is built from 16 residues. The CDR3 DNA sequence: TGTGCCAGCAGCTTATCCCCGGGGGCGGGGGGAGAGACCCAGTACTTC. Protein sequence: CASSLSPGAGGETQYF.

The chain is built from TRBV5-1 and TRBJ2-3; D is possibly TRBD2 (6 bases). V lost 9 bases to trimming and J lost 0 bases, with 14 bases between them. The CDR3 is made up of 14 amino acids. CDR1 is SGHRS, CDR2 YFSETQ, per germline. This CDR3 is CATTPGGSTDTQYF. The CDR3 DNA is TGCGCCACCACCCCCGGGGGTAGCACAGATACGCAGTATTTT.

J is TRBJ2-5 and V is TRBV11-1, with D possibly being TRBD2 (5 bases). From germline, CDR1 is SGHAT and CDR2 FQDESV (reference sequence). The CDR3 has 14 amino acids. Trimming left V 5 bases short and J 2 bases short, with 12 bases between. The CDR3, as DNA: TGTGCCAGCAGCGTTAGGACTTCGCAAGAGACCCAGTACTTC. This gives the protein CASSVRTSQETQYF.

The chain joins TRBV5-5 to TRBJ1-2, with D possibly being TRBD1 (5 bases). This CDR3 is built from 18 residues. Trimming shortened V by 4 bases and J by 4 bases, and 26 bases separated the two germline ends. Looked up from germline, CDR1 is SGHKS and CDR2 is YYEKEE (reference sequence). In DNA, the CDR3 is TGTGCCAGCAGCACGGACACCACGACAGTCACATCCCTCTATGGCTACACCTTC. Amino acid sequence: CASSTDTTTVTSLYGYTF.

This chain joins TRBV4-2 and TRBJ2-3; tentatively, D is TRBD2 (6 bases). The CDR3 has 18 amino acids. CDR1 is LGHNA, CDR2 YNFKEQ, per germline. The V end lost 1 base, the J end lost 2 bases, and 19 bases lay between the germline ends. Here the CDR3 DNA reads TGTGCCAGCAGCCAAGGGGGTTTTGGAGGGGCCGTCACAGATACGCAGTATTTT. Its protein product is CASSQGGFGGAVTDTQYF.

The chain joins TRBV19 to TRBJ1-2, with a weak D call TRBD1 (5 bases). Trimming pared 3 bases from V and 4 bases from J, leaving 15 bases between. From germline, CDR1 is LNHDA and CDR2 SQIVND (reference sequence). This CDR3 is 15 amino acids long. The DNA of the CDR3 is TGTGCCAGTAGTATTTTGGGGGGAGGATCCTATGGCTACACCTTC. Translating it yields CASSILGGGSYGYTF.

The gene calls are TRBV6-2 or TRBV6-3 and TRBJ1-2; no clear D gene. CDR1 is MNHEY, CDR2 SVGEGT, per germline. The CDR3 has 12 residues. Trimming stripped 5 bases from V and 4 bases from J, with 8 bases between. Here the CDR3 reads CASSQASYGYTF. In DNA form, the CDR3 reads TGTGCCAGCAGTCAGGCCTCCTATGGCTACACCTTC.

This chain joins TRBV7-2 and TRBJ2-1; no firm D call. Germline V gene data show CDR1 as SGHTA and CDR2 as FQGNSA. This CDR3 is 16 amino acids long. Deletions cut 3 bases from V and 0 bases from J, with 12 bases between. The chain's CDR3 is CASSFSTRSSYNEQFF. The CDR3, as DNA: TGTGCCAGCAGCTTTTCTACCCGGAGCTCCTACAATGAGCAGTTCTTC.

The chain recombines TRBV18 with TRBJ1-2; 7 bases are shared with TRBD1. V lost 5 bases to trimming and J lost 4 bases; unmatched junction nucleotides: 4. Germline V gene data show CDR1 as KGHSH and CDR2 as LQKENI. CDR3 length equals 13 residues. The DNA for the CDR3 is TGTGCCAGCTCATCCGGGACAGCCTATGGCTACACCTTC. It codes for CASSSGTAYGYTF.

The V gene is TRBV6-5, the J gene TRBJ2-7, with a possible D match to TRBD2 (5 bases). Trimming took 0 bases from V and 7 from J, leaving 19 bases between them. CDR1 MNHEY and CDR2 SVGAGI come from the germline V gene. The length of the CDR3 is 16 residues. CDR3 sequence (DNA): TGTGCCAGCAGTTACTCGGGAGCCGGAGTCCTTTGGGAGCAGTACTTC. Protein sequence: CASSYSGAGVLWEQYF.

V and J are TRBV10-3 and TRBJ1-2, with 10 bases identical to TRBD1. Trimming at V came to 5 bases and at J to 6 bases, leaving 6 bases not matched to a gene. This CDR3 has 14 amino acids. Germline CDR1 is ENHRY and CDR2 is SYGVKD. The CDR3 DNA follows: TGTGCCATCAGTCGCCGGGACAGGGGTGATGGCTACACCTTC. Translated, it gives CAISRRDRGDGYTF.

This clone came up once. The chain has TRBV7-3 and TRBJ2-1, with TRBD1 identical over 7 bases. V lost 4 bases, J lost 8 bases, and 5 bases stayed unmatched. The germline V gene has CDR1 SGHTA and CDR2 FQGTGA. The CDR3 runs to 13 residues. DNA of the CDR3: TGTGCCAGCAGCTCACAGGGGTGGGATGAGCAGTTCTTC. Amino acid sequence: CASSSQGWDEQFF.